This TCR beta chain was found in a study of OX40 agonist ivuxolimab in advanced cancers. J gave up 4 bases and V 0 bases, and 5 bases lay outside the gene matches. The CDR3 spans 15 residues. Germline V CDR1 and CDR2: LNHNV, YYDKDF (reference sequence). Some clones are missing from TCRdb's copy, which holds only in-frame ones; the method was immunoSEQ multiplex PCR. The data contain around 85,000 clones, roughly nine tenths of them seen just once; the ten biggest clones take up approximately 1.5%. The source of this sequence is an adult with an advanced solid tumor such as melanoma, head and neck, liver or kidney cancer. The chain recombines TRBV15 with TRBJ1-2, with 7 bases identical to TRBD1. This specimen was CD4+ or CD8+ T cells sorted from blood, taken in a trial of the OX40 agonist ivuxolimab. The CDR3 DNA follows: TGTGCCACCAGCAGAGACATGACAGGGTCCTATGGCTACACCTTC. Protein: CATSRDMTGSYGYTF.